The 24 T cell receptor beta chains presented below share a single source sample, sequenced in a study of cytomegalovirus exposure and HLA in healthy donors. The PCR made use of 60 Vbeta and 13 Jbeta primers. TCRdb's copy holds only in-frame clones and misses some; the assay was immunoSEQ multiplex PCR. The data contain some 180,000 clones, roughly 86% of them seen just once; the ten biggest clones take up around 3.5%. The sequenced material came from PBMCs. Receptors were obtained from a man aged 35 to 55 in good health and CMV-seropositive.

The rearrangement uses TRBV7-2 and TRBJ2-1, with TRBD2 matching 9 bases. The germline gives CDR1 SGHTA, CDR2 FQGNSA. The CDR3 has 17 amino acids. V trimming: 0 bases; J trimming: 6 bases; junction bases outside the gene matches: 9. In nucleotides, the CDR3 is TGTGCCAGCAGCTTAGCGCGGAGGACTAGCGCCGTCAATGAGCAGTTCTTC. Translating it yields CASSLARRTSAVNEQFF. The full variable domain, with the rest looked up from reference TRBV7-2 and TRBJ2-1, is GAGVSQSPSNKVTEKGKDVELRCDPISGHTALYWYRQSLGQGLEFLIYFQGNSAPDKSGLPSDRFSAERTGGSVSTLTIQRTQQEDSAVYLCASSLARRTSAVNEQFFGPGTRLTVL.

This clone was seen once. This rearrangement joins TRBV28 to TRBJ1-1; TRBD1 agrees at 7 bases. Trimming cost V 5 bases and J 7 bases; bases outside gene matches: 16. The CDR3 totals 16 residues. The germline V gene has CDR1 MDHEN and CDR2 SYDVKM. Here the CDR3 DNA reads TGTGCCAGCAGTCCCCGGGCGGGACAGCGACACTTTGAAGCTTTCTTT. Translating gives CASSPRAGQRHFEAFF.

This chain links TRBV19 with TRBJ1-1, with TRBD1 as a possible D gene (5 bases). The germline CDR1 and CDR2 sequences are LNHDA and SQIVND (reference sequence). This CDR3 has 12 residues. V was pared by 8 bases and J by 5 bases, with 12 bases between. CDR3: CASGAGGTEAFF. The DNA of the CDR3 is TGTGCCAGTGGGGCAGGCGGAACTGAAGCTTTCTTT. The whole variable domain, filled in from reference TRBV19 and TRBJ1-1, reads DGGITQSPKYLFRKEGQNVTLSCEQNLNHDAMYWYRQDPGQGLRLIYYSQIVNDFQKGDIAEGYSVSREKKESFPLTVTSAQKNPTAFYLCASGAGGTEAFFGQGTRLTVV.

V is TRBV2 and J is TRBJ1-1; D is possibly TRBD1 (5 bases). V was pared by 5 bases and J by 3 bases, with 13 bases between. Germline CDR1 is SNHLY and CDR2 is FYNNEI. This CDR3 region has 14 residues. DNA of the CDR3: TGTGCCAGCAGTCGACAGCAACCGGACACTGAAGCTTTCTTT. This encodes CASSRQQPDTEAFF.

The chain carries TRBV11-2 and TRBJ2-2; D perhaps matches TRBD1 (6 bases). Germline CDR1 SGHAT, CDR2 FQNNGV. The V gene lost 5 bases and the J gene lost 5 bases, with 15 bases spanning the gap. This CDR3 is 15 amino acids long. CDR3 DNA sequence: TGTGCCAGCAGCCGAACAGGGTTTGAAACCGGGGAGCTGTTTTTT. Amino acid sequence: CASSRTGFETGELFF.

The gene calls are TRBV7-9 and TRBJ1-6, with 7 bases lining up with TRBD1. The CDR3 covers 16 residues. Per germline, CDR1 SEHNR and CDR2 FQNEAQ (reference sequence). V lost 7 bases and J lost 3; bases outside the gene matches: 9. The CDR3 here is CASTRAGTDYNSPLHF. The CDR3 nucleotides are TGTGCCAGCACCCGTGCCGGGACAGACTATAATTCACCCCTCCACTTT.

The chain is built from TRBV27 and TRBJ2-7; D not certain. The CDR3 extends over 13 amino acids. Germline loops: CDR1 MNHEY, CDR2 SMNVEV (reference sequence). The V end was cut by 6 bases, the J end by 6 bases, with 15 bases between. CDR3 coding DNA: TGTGCCAGCAGAGGTTATGTCTCGGGCGAGCAGTACTTC. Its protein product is CASRGYVSGEQYF.

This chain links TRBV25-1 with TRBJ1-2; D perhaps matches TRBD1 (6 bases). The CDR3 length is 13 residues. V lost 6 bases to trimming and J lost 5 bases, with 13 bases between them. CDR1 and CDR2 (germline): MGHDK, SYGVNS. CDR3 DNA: TGTGCCAGCAGGCACAGGGTGCTTTATGGCTACACCTTC. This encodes CASRHRVLYGYTF.

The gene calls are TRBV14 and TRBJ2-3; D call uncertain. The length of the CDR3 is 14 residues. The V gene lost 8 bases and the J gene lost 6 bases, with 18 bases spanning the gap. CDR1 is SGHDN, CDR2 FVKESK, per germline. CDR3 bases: TGTGCCAGCGCCCCCCGCGCGGTTAAGGATACGCAGTATTTT. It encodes CASAPRAVKDTQYF. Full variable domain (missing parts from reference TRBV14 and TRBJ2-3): EAGVTQFPSHSVIEKGQTVTLRCDPISGHDNLYWYRRVMGKEIKFLLHFVKESKQDESGMPNNRFLAERTGGTYSTLKVQPAELEDSGVYFCASAPRAVKDTQYFGPGTRLTVL.

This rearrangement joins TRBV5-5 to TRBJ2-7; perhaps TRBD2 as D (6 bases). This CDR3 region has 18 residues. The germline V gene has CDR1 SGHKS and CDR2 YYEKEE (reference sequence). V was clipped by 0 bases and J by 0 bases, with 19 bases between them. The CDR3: CASSLDGPRDFFSYEQYF. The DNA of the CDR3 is TGTGCCAGCAGCTTGGATGGCCCGAGGGACTTTTTCTCCTACGAGCAGTACTTC. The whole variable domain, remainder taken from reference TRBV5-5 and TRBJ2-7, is DAGVTQSPTHLIKTRGQQVTLRCSPISGHKSVSWYQQVLGQGPQFIFQYYEKEERGRGNFPDRFSARQFPNYSSELNVNALLLGDSALYLCASSLDGPRDFFSYEQYFGPGTRLTVT.

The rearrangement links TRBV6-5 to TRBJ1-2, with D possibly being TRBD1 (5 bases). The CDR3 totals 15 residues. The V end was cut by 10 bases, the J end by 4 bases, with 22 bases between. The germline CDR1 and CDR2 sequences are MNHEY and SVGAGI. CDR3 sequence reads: CAIRRGTGGSYGYTF. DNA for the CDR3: TGTGCCATCCGAAGGGGCACCGGGGGTTCCTATGGCTACACCTTC.

Here the CDR3 reads CASGPGGSYNEQFF. DNA of the CDR3: TGTGCCAGCGGCCCCGGAGGCTCCTACAATGAGCAGTTCTTC. The V gene is TRBV6-5, the J gene TRBJ2-1, with D possibly being TRBD2 (5 bases). Germline CDR1 MNHEY, CDR2 SVGAGI. The CDR3 loop spans 14 amino acids. The ends were cut back, 8 bases at V and 0 bases at J, with 11 bases in the middle.

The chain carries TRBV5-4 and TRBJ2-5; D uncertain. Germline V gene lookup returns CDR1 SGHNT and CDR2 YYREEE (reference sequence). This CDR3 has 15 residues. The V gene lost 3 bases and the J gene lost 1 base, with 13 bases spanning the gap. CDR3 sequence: CASSSVVGLQETQYF. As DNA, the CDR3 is TGTGCCAGCAGCTCTGTTGTGGGCCTCCAAGAGACCCAGTACTTC. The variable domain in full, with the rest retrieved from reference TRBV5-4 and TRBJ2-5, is ETGVTQSPTHLIKTRGQQVTLRCSSQSGHNTVSWYQQALGQGPQFIFQYYREEENGRGNFPPRFSGLQFPNYSSELNVNALELDDSALYLCASSSVVGLQETQYFGPGTRLLVL.

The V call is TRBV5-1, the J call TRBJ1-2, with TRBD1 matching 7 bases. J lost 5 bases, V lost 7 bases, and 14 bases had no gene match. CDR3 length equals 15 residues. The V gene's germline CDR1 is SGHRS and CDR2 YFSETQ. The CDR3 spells CASRAGTANRYGYTF. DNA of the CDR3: TGCGCCAGCCGAGCCGGGACAGCCAACAGGTATGGCTACACCTTC.

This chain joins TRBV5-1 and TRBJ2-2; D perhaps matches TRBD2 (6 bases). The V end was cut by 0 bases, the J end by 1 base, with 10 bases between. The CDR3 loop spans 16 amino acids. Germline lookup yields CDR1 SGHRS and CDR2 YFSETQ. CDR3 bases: TGCGCCAGCAGCTTGGATTTTAGCGGGAACACCGGGGAGCTGTTTTTT. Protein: CASSLDFSGNTGELFF.

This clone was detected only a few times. As DNA, the CDR3 is TGTGCCAGCAGTTCCTACAGTGCAACTAATGAAAAACTGTTTTTT. It specifies CASSSYSATNEKLFF. The J gene is TRBJ1-4, the V gene TRBV28; no clear D. V was trimmed by 4 bases and J by 0 bases, leaving 9 bases between them. The CDR3 has 15 residues. Germline V gene lookup returns CDR1 MDHEN and CDR2 SYDVKM.

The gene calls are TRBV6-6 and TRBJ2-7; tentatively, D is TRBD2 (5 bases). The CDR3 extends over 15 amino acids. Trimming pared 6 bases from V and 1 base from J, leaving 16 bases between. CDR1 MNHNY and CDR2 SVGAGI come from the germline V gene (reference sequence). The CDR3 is CASSSPGMGSYEQYF. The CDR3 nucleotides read TGTGCCAGCAGCTCTCCGGGAATGGGGTCCTACGAGCAGTACTTC.

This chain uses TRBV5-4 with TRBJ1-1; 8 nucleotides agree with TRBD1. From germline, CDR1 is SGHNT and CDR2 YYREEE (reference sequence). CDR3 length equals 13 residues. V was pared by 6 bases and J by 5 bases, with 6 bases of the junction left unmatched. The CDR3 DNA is TGTGCCAGCATAGTACAGGGGGGGACTGAAGCTTTCTTT. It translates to CASIVQGGTEAFF.

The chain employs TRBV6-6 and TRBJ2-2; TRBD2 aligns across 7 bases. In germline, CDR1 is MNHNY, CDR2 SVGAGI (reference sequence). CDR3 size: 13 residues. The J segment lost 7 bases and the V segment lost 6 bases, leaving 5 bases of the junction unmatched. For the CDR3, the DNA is TGTGCCAGCAGGCACTCGGGGGGCGGGGAGCTGTTTTTT. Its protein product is CASRHSGGGELFF.

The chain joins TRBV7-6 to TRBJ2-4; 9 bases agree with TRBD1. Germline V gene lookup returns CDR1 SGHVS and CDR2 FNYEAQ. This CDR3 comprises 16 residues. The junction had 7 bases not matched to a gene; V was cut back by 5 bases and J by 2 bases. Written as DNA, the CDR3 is TGTGCCAGCAGCCCAGGGACAGGGAGGTCCAAAAACATTCAGTACTTC. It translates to CASSPGTGRSKNIQYF.

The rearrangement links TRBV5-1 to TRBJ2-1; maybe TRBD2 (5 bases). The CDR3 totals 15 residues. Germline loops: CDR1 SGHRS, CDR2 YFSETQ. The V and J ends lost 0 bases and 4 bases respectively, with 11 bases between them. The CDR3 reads CASSLGGDAYNEQFF. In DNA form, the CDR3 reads TGCGCCAGCAGCTTGGGGGGAGATGCTTACAATGAGCAGTTCTTC.

CDR3 DNA sequence: TGTGCCAGCAGCATGACAGGGGGACCCTTCTACGAGCAGTACTTC. This encodes CASSMTGGPFYEQYF. This sequence joins TRBV11-1 and TRBJ2-7; TRBD1 aligns across 9 bases. This CDR3 is 15 amino acids long. The V and J ends lost 5 bases and 3 bases, in that order; junction bases with no gene match: 8. Per the germline V gene, CDR1 is SGHAT and CDR2 is FQDESV (reference sequence).

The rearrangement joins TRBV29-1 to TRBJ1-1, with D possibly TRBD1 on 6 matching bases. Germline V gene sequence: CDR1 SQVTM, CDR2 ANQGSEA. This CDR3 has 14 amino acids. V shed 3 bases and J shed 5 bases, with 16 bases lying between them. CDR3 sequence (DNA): TGCAGCGTTGATGTCCGGGGGGCGCGAACTGAAGCTTTCTTT. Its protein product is CSVDVRGARTEAFF.

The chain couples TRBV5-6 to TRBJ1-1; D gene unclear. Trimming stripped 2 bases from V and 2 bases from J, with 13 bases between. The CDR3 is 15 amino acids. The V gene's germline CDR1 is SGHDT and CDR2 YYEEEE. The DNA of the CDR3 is TGTGCCAGCAGCTTCTCTGTGACTGCAAACACTGAAGCTTTCTTT. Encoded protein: CASSFSVTANTEAFF.